The 10 T cell receptor beta chains presented below share a single source sample, sequenced in a study of early T cells in non-severe SARS-CoV-2 infection. In TCRdb, the 5' RACE reads were re-called with MiXCR into one record per CDR3 protein. The sample contains 50,000 to 65,000 distinct CDR3 sequences, more than 15% of which appear only once. Sequencing was performed on whole blood, taken at baseline. The receptors were sampled from an adult who was a healthcare worker with PCR-confirmed SARS-CoV-2 infection or an uninfected control (not recorded which).

This chain uses TRBV5-1 with TRBJ2-7; TRBD1 might be the D (6 bases). Germline CDR1 SGHRS, CDR2 YFSETQ. This CDR3 is built from 17 residues. V lost 4 bases, J lost 1 base, and 21 bases lay in between. In DNA, the CDR3 is TGCGCCAGCAGCCAAGCTCCGGGACACCTATTTTCCTACGAGCAGTACTTC. Protein: CASSQAPGHLFSYEQYF. The full variable domain, in which reference TRBV5-1 and TRBJ2-7 provide the parts outside the CDR3, is KAGVTQTPRYLIKTRGQQVTLSCSPISGHRSVSWYQQTPGQGLQFLFEYFSETQRNKGNFPGRFSGRQFSNSRSEMNVSTLELGDSALYLCASSQAPGHLFSYEQYFGPGTRLTVT.

This clonotype was seen only a few times. The chain couples TRBV7-2 to TRBJ1-2; D gene unclear. The CDR3 spans 13 residues. Germline values: CDR1 SGHTA, CDR2 FQGNSA. V lost 2 bases, J lost 2 bases, and 6 bases lay in between. CDR3: CASSLYSNYGYTF. The CDR3 DNA reads as TGTGCCAGCAGCTTATACAGCAACTATGGCTACACCTTC.

This clonotype was found a few times. The chain uses TRBV29-1 and TRBJ1-2, with unresolved D. This CDR3 has 12 amino acids. V gave up 6 bases and J gave up 0 bases, with 8 bases separating them. Germline V gene data show CDR1 as SQVTM and CDR2 as ANQGSEA. The CDR3 reads CSVFQANYGYTF. The CDR3, as DNA: TGCAGCGTGTTCCAGGCTAACTATGGCTACACCTTC.

This clonotype was counted between two and nine times. The J gene is TRBJ2-7, the V gene TRBV20-1, with D possibly matching TRBD1 (6 bases). Trimming cost V 5 bases and J 0 bases, with 11 bases left between them. CDR1 and CDR2 from the germline V gene are DFQATT and SNEGSKA (reference sequence). The CDR3 spans 13 residues. The CDR3 DNA sequence: TGCAGTGCTCAGAAACAGGGCTCCTACGAGCAGTACTTC. Translating it yields CSAQKQGSYEQYF.

This clonotype was seen ten or more times. V gene TRBV20-1 combines with J gene TRBJ1-6; TRBD1 is a possible D gene (6 bases). The CDR3 runs 15 residues. V was cut by 3 bases and J by 7 bases, with 16 bases left in between. CDR1 and CDR2 (germline): DFQATT, SNEGSKA (reference sequence). The CDR3 DNA follows: TGCAGTGCTAGGGCAACAGGGTGGGGGAATTCACCCCTCCACTTT. Protein sequence: CSARATGWGNSPLHF.

This clonotype was found a few times. This chain links TRBV12-3 or TRBV12-4 with TRBJ2-3; D remains ambiguous. Trimming pared 9 bases from V and 4 bases from J, leaving 14 bases between. The CDR3 is 13 amino acids. The CDR3, as DNA: TGTGCCAGTAAGACTGCGCGAGCAGATACGCAGTATTTT. Amino acid sequence: CASKTARADTQYF.

This clonotype turned up a few times. The V and J genes are TRBV6-2 or TRBV6-3 and TRBJ2-1, with D possibly matching TRBD2 (5 bases). Trimming removed 5 bases at V and 8 bases at J, with 13 bases between. The CDR3 spans 13 residues. The germline gives CDR1 MNHEY, CDR2 SVGEGT. CDR3 sequence: CASSKTSPHEQFF. In nucleotides, the CDR3 is TGTGCCAGCAGTAAAACTAGTCCCCATGAGCAGTTCTTC.

This clonotype was recorded many times. The CDR3 is CASSDQGWADTQYF. The CDR3 DNA is TGTGCCAGCAGTGACCAGGGATGGGCAGATACGCAGTATTTT. J is TRBJ2-3 and V is TRBV6-1; possibly TRBD1 for D (5 bases). V lost 3 bases and J lost 4, with 11 bases in between. Germline-derived CDR1 and CDR2 are MNHNS and SASEGT. There are 14 residues in the CDR3.

The J gene is TRBJ1-1, the V gene TRBV6-6, with no clear D. Germline CDR1 reads MNHNY; CDR2 reads SVGAGI (reference sequence). CDR3 length equals 14 residues. Trimming stripped 10 bases from V and 2 bases from J, with 17 bases between. CDR3 nucleotide sequence: TGTGCCACCGAACGGATACAGAAAAACACTGAAGCTTTCTTT. Protein: CATERIQKNTEAFF.

In this sample, this clonotype turned up a few times. The V and J genes are TRBV27 and TRBJ2-5, with D possibly matching TRBD2 (5 bases). The V end lost 6 bases, the J end lost 3 bases, and 11 bases lay between the germline ends. CDR3 length: 13 residues. The germline V gene encodes CDR1 MNHEY and CDR2 SMNVEV (reference sequence). Here the CDR3 reads CASRYWGEETQYF. Written as DNA, the CDR3 is TGTGCCAGCAGGTACTGGGGAGAAGAGACCCAGTACTTC.